This T cell receptor (beta chain) was captured in a study of cytomegalovirus exposure and HLA in healthy donors. Amplification used 60 Vbeta primers and 13 Jbeta primers. Clones were sequenced by immunoSEQ multiplex PCR, and TCRdb holds only the in-frame ones, with some missing. Of some 150,000 clones in the sample, more than 75% are singletons; the top ten hold roughly 5.2%. Trimming cost V 3 bases and J 3 bases, with 14 bases left between them. Germline lookup yields CDR1 LNHDA and CDR2 SQIVND (reference sequence). The CDR3 loop spans 15 amino acids. Specimen: PBMCs. This TCR derives from a woman in her twenties or thirties in good health and CMV-seronegative. The chain carries TRBV19 and TRBJ1-1, with a possible D match to TRBD1 (6 bases). CDR3 nucleotides: TGTGCCAGTAGTATCAGGGGAAGTATGGACACTGAAGCTTTCTTT. As protein: CASSIRGSMDTEAFF.